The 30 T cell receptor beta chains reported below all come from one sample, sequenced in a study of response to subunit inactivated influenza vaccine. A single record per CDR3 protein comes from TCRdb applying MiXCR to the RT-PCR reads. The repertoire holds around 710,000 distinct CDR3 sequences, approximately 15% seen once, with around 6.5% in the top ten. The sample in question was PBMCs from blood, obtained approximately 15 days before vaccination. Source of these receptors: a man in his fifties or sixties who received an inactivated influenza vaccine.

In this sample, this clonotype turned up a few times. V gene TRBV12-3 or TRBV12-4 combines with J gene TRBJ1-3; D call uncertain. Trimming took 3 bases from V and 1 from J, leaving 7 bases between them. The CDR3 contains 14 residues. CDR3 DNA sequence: TGTGCCAGCAGTTTTACCGTTTCTGGAAACACCATATATTTT. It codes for CASSFTVSGNTIYF.

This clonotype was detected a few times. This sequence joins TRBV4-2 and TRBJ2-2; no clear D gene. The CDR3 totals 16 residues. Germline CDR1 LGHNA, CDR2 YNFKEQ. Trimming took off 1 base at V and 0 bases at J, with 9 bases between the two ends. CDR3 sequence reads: CASSQGVLTNTGELFF. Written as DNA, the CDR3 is TGTGCCAGCAGCCAAGGTGTCCTTACGAACACCGGGGAGCTGTTTTTT.

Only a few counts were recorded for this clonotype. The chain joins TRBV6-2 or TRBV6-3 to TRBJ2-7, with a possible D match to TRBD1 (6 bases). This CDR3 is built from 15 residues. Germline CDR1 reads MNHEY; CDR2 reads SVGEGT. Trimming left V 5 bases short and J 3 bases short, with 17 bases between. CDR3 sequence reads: CASSNTGQGSYEQYF. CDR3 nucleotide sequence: TGTGCCAGCAGTAATACTGGGCAGGGGAGCTACGAGCAGTACTTC.

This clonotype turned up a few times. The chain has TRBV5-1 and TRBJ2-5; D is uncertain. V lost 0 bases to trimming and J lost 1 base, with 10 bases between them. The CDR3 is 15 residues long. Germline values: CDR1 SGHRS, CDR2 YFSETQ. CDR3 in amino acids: CASSLAAAFQETQYF. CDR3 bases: TGCGCCAGCAGCTTGGCGGCAGCTTTCCAAGAGACCCAGTACTTC.

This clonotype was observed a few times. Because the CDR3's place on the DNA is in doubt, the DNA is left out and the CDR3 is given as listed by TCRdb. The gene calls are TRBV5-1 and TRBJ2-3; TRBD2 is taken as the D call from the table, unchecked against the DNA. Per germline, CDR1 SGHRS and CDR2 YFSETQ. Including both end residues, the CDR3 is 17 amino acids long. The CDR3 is CASSSSTSGAGTDTQYF.

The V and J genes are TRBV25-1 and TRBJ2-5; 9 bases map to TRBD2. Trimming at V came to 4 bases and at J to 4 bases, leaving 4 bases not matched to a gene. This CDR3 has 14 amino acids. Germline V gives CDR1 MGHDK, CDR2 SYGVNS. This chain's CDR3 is CASSVALAGETQYF. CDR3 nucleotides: TGTGCCAGCAGTGTAGCACTAGCGGGAGAGACCCAGTACTTC.

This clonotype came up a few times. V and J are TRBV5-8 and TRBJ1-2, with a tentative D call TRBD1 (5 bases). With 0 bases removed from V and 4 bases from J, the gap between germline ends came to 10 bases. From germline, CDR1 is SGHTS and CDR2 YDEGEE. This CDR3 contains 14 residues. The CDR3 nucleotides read TGTGCCAGCAGCTTGGTGCAGGGAACCTATGGCTACACCTTC. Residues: CASSLVQGTYGYTF.

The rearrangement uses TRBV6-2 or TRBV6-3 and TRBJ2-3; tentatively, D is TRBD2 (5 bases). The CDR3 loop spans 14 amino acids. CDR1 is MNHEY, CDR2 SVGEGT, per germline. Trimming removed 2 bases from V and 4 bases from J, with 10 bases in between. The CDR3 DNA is TGTGCCAGCAGTTACGGCGGGTTCGCAGATACGCAGTATTTT. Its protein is CASSYGGFADTQYF.

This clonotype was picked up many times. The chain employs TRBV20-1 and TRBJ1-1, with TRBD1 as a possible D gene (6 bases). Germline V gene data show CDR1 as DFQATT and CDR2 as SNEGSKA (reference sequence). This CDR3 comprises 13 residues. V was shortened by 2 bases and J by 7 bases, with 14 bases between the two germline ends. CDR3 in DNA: TGCAGTGCTAGAAACAGGGAGGCGGGTGAAGCTTTCTTT. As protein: CSARNREAGEAFF.

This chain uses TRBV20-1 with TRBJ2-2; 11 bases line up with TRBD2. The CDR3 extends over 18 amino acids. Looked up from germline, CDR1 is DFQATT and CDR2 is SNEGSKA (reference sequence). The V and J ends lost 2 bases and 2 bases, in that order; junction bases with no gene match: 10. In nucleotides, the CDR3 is TGCAGTGCTAGACCTACGCCGACTAGCGGGATTAACACCGGGGAGCTGTTTTTT. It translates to CSARPTPTSGINTGELFF.

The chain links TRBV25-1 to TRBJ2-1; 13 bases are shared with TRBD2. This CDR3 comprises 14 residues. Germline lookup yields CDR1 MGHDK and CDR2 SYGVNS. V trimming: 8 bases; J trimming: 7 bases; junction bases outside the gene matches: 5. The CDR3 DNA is TGTGCCAGCCGGGGACTAGCGGGACCAAATGAGCAGTTCTTC. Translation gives CASRGLAGPNEQFF.

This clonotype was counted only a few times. The CDR3 DNA reads TGTGCCAGCAGCCCGACAGTACCCTCCTACGAGCAGTACTTC. This encodes CASSPTVPSYEQYF. The chain has TRBV11-2 and TRBJ2-7; possibly TRBD1 for D (5 bases). The ends were cut back, 5 bases at V and 0 bases at J, with 11 bases in the middle. CDR1 is SGHAT and CDR2 is FQNNGV in the germline V gene. This CDR3 has 14 amino acids.

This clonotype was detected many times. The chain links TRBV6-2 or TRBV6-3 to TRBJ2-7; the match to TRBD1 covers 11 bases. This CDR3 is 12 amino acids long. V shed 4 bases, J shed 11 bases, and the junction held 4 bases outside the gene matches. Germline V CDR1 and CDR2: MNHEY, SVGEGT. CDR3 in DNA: TGTGCCAGCAGTTCACCGGGACAGGGGGAGTACTTC. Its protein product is CASSSPGQGEYF.

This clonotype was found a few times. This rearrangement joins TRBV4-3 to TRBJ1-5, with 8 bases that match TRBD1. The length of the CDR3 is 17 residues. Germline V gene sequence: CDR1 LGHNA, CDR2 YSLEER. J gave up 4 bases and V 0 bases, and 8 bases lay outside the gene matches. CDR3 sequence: CASSQDSGTGGNQPQHF. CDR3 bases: TGCGCCAGCAGCCAAGATTCAGGGACAGGTGGAAATCAGCCCCAGCATTTT.

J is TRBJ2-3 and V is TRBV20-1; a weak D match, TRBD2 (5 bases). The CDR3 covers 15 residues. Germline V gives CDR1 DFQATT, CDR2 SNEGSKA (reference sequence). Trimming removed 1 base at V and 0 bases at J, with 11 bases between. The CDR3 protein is CSARGGYESTDTQYF. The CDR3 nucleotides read TGCAGTGCTAGAGGCGGGTACGAGAGCACAGATACGCAGTATTTT.

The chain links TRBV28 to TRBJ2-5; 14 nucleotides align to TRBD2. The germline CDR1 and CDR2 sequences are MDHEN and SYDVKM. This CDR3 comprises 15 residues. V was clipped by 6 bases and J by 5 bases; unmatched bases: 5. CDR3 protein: CASSTGLAGVETQYF. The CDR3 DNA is TGTGCCAGCAGCACGGGACTAGCGGGAGTGGAGACCCAGTACTTC.

The CDR3 region has the DNA TGTGCCAGCACCAAATTTACAAGCAAAAACATTCAGTACTTC. As protein: CASTKFTSKNIQYF. The chain recombines TRBV6-1 with TRBJ2-4; D remains ambiguous. Germline CDR1 MNHNS, CDR2 SASEGT. V lost 7 bases and J lost 3, with 13 bases in between. The CDR3 covers 14 residues.

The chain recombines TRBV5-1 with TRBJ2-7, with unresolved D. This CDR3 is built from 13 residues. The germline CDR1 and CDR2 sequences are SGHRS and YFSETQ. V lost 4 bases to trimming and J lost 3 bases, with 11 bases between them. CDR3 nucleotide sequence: TGCGCCAGCAGCGGCGAAAGCTTCTACGAGCAGTACTTC. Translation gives CASSGESFYEQYF.

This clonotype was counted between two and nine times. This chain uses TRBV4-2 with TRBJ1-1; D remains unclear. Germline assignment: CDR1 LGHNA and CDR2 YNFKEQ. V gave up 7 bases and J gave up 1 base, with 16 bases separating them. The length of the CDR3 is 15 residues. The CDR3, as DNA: TGTGCCAGCACCCCCATGGCAGGAGGGAACACTGAAGCTTTCTTT. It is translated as CASTPMAGGNTEAFF.

The CDR3 loop is CSGGQGLYEQYF. The CDR3 DNA sequence: TGCAGCGGGGGACAGGGACTCTACGAGCAGTACTTC. This chain uses TRBV20-1 with TRBJ2-7; TRBD1 agrees at 9 bases. CDR1 is DFQATT and CDR2 is SNEGSKA in the germline V gene (reference sequence). The CDR3 covers 12 residues.

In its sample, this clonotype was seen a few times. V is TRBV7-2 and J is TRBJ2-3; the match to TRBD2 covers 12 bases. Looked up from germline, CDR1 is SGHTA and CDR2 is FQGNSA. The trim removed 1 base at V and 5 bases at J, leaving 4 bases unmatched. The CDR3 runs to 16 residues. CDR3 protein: CASSLGLAGGLDTQYF. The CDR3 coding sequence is TGTGCCAGCAGCTTAGGTCTAGCGGGAGGGTTAGATACGCAGTATTTT.

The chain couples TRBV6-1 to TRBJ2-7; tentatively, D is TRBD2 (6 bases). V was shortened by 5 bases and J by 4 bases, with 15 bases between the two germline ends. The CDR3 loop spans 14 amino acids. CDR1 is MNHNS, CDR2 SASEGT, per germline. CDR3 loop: CASSPSRDFYEQYF. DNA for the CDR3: TGTGCCAGCAGTCCTTCCCGGGACTTTTACGAGCAGTACTTC.

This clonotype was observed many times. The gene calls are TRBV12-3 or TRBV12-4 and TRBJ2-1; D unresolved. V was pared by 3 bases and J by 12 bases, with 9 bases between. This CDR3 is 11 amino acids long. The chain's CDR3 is CASSFRATQFF. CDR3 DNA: TGTGCCAGCAGTTTTAGGGCAACGCAGTTCTTC.

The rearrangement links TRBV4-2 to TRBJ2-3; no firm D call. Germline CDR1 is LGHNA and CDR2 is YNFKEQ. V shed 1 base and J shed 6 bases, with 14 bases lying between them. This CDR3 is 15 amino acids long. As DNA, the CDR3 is TGTGCCAGCAGCCAAGCACTTCTAGAATCTGATACGCAGTATTTT. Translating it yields CASSQALLESDTQYF.

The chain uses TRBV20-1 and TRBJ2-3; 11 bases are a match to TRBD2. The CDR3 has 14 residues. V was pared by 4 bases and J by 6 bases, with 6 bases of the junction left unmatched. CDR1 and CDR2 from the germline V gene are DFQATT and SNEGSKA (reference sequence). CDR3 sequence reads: CSAKIAGGGDTQYF. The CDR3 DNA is TGCAGTGCTAAAATAGCGGGAGGGGGGGATACGCAGTATTTT.

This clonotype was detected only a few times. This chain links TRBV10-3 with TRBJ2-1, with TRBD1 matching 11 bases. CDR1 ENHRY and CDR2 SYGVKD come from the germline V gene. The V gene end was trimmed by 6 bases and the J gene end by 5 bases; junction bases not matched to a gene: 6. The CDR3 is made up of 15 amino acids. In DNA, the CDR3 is TGTGCCATCAGGGGACAGGGGGTTCGGGACAATGAGCAGTTCTTC. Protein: CAIRGQGVRDNEQFF.

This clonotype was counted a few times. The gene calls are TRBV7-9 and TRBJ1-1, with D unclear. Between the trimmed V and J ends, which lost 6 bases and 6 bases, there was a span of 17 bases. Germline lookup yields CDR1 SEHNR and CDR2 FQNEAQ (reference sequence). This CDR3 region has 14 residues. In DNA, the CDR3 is TGTGCCAGCAGGGTTCTGACCGGTCTATCTGAAGCTTTCTTT. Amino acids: CASRVLTGLSEAFF.

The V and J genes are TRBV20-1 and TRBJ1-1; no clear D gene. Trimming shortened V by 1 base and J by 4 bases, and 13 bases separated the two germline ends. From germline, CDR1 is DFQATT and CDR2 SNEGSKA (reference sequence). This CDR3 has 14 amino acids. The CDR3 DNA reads TGCAGTGCTAGAGTAGTGGTAGCCTCCACTGAAGCTTTCTTT. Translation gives CSARVVVASTEAFF.

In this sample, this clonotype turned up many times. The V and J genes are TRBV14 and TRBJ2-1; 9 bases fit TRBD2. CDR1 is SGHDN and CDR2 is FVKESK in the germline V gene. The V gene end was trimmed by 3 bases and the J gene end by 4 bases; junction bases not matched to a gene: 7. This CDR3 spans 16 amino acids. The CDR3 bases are TGTGCCAGCAGCCAGCTGACTAGCGGATCTTACAATGAGCAGTTCTTC. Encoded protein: CASSQLTSGSYNEQFF.

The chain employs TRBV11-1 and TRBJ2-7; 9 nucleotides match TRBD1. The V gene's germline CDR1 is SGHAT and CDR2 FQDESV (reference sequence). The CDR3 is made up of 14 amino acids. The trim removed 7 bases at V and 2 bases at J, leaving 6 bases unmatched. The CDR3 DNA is TGTGCCAGCACCCCGGGACAGGGACCCTACGAGCAGTACTTC. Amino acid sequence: CASTPGQGPYEQYF.